Shown below are 10 T cell receptor beta chains from a single sample sequenced in a study of T cells in Graves' hyperthyroidism and ophthalmopathy. RNA transcripts yielded amplified TCR beta CDR3 regions. An initial round of RT-PCR targeting the TCR CDR3 relied on the HTBI primer set. TCRdb re-derived calls from the multiplex PCR reads in MiXCR, one entry per CDR3 protein. The sample contains about 400,000 distinct CDR3 sequences, about 16% of which appear only once. Sample: blood. The origin of the receptors is a woman aged 30 to 39 with Graves' hyperthyroidism.

In this sample, this clonotype turned up a few times. The V and J genes are TRBV6-2 or TRBV6-3 and TRBJ2-7; D is perhaps TRBD1 or TRBD2 (5 bases each). Deletions cut 2 bases from V and 0 bases from J, with 8 bases between. The CDR3 loop spans 14 amino acids. Germline CDR1 is MNHEY and CDR2 is SVGEGT. CDR3 amino acids: CASSYGGDSYEQYF. The CDR3 DNA sequence: TGTGCCAGCAGTTACGGGGGAGACTCCTACGAGCAGTACTTC.

This clonotype was counted a single time. The gene calls are TRBV19 and TRBJ2-1; D possibly corresponds to TRBD2 (5 bases). The tail of the sequence fits TRBJ2-7 better, so the J call may be wrong. The germline CDR1 and CDR2 sequences are LNHDA and SQIVND (reference sequence). The CDR3 is 13 amino acids. In nucleotides, the CDR3 is TGTGCCAGTAGTATCGGGATCTTCAATGAGCAGTACTTC. This codes for CASSIGIFNEQYF.

The rearrangement links TRBV3-1 to TRBJ1-6, with 10 bases fitting TRBD1. Germline values: CDR1 LGHDT, CDR2 YNNKEL (reference sequence). J lost 7 bases, V lost 3 bases, and 3 bases had no gene match. The CDR3 loop spans 15 amino acids. The CDR3 here is CASSQAGQGNSPLHF. The CDR3 bases are TGTGCCAGCAGCCAGGCGGGACAGGGGAATTCACCCCTCCACTTT.

This clonotype was seen ten or more times. The chain joins TRBV29-1 to TRBJ2-1; 10 nucleotides line up with TRBD2. Germline V gene sequence: CDR1 SQVTM, CDR2 ANQGSEA. J was trimmed by 2 bases and V by 8 bases; bases with no gene match: 3. The CDR3 totals 13 residues. The chain's CDR3 is CSHLAGAYNEQFF. The CDR3 DNA reads as TGCAGCCATCTAGCGGGAGCCTACAATGAGCAGTTCTTC.

At least ten counts were recorded for this clonotype. This chain joins TRBV15 and TRBJ1-5, with D possibly matching TRBD1 (5 bases). CDR3 length equals 15 residues. Trimming pared 0 bases from V and 3 bases from J, leaving 9 bases between. Germline V gene lookup returns CDR1 LNHNV and CDR2 YYDKDF (reference sequence). In nucleotides, the CDR3 is TGTGCCACCAGCAGAGATGGCAGGGACAATCAGCCCCAGCATTTT. Residues: CATSRDGRDNQPQHF.

This clonotype was recorded at least ten times. The chain is built from TRBV18 and TRBJ2-7, with D possibly being TRBD1 (5 bases). The germline gives CDR1 KGHSH, CDR2 LQKENI. V lost 3 bases to trimming and J lost 2 bases, with 11 bases between them. The CDR3 has 14 amino acids. The CDR3: CASSPSGLTYEQYF. CDR3 nucleotides: TGTGCCAGCTCACCCTCAGGGTTAACCTACGAGCAGTACTTC.

This clonotype was found a few times. The J gene is TRBJ2-1, the V gene TRBV20-1, with TRBD2 matching over 9 bases. The germline V gene encodes CDR1 DFQATT and CDR2 SNEGSKA (reference sequence). The CDR3 length is 15 residues. The ends lost 6 bases at V and 0 bases at J; junction bases unmatched: 6. The CDR3 DNA follows: TGCAGTGCCCCGGGACTAGCCTTCTCCTACAATGAGCAGTTCTTC. Residues: CSAPGLAFSYNEQFF.

The chain joins TRBV27 to TRBJ2-1; either TRBD1 or TRBD2 may supply D (5 bases each). The CDR3 runs to 13 residues. With 6 bases removed from V and 2 bases from J, the gap between germline ends came to 8 bases. The germline CDR1 and CDR2 sequences are MNHEY and SMNVEV (reference sequence). This CDR3 is CASSQGPYNEQFF. CDR3 DNA: TGTGCCAGCAGCCAGGGACCCTACAATGAGCAGTTCTTC.

The CDR3 nucleotides read TGTGCCAGTAGTATTCGTGACAGTGATTCCTACGAGCAGTACTTC. It encodes CASSIRDSDSYEQYF. The chain joins TRBV19 to TRBJ2-7; tentatively, D is TRBD1 (5 bases). Germline V gene sequence: CDR1 LNHDA, CDR2 SQIVND (reference sequence). The CDR3 is 15 residues long. Trimming pared 3 bases from V and 1 base from J, leaving 13 bases between.

This clonotype has a handful of counts. The rearrangement links TRBV6-1 to TRBJ1-4; D unclear. Per the germline V gene, CDR1 is MNHNS and CDR2 is SASEGT. The CDR3 is 13 residues long. V was cut by 5 bases and J by 5 bases, with 9 bases left in between. This CDR3 is CASSSQWNEKLFF. For the CDR3, the DNA is TGTGCCAGCAGTTCCCAATGGAATGAAAAACTGTTTTTT.